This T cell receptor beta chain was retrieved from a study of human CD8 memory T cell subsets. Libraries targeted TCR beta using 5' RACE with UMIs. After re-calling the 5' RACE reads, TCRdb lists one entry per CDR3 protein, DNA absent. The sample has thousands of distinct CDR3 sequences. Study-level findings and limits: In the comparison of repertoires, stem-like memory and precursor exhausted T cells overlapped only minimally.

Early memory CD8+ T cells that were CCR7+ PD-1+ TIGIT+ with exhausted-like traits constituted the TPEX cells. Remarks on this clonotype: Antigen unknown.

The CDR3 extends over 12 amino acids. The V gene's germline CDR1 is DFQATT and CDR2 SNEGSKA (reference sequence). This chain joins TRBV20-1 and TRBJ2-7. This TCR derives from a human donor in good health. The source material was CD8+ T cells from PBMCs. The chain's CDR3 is CSAKDVSYEQYF.